This T cell receptor beta chain was captured by sequencing in a study of spatial heterogeneity in lung cancer. On the study more broadly: Alpha-chain detections were consistently fewer than beta-chain detections among the sequences. The average count in raw reads for each unique TCR and UMI combination exceeded nine appearances. Study-wide findings and caveats: Circulating ubiquitous expanded tumor TCRs were observed more frequently at resection than at follow-up.

TCRdb passed the 5' RACE reads through MiXCR, listing each CDR3 protein once. The sample includes roughly 91,000 distinct CDR3 sequences, about 20% of them seen just once. Time point given: sample taken at primary tumor resection. Unsorted whole RNA samples from tumor, nontumor lung or frozen PBMC were sequenced. Samples were donated by 72 untreated early-stage non-small cell lung cancer patients. This clonotype was detected many times. Its antigen is unknown. Trimming stripped 2 bases from V and 1 base from J, with 5 bases between. Germline CDR1 and CDR2: SEHNR and FQNEAQ (reference sequence). This CDR3 region has 14 residues.

The TCR comes from a male donor with early-stage non-small cell lung cancer. Sequencing used PBMCs, obtained at surgery. The V gene is TRBV7-9, the J gene TRBJ1-4; the D is unclear. Here the CDR3 DNA reads TGTGCCAGCAGCTTACATATAACTAATGAAAAACTGTTTTTT. This encodes CASSLHITNEKLFF.